The 29 T cell receptor beta chains below were found in one sample sequenced in a study of T cell changes during pregnancy in multiple sclerosis. Generated by immunoSEQ multiplex PCR, the TCRdb table keeps only in-frame clones and is missing some. This sample has about 62,000 clones, with around 93% found just once. The specimen was CD8+ T cells from peripheral blood mononuclear cells, collected in the second trimester of pregnancy. These receptors originate from a female donor with multiple sclerosis, enrolled in a pregnancy study.

The chain links TRBV14 to TRBJ1-5, with D maybe TRBD1 (5 bases). Deletions cut 8 bases from V and 4 bases from J, with 18 bases between. The CDR3 consists of 15 residues. Germline V gene sequence: CDR1 SGHDN, CDR2 FVKESK. CDR3 in DNA: TGTGCCAGCTACCCCAGGGAAGCGTTGAATCAGCCCCAGCATTTT. It yields the protein CASYPREALNQPQHF.

The gene calls are TRBV9 and TRBJ2-2; no definite D call. Trimming removed 1 base at V and 4 bases at J, with 5 bases between. This CDR3 contains 13 residues. Germline loops: CDR1 SGDLS, CDR2 YYNGEE. This CDR3 reads CASSVPLTGELFF. CDR3 in DNA: TGTGCCAGCAGCGTACCCCTCACCGGGGAGCTGTTTTTT.

The CDR3 nucleotides are TGCGCCAGCAGTAGATCAGGGGAAGAGCAGTACTTC. Translation: CASSRSGEEQYF. The chain has TRBV5-1 and TRBJ2-7; a possible D gene is TRBD1 (6 bases). V was pared by 5 bases and J by 7 bases, with 13 bases between. Looked up from germline, CDR1 is SGHRS and CDR2 is YFSETQ. The CDR3 is 12 amino acids. Full variable domain (missing parts from reference TRBV5-1 and TRBJ2-7): KAGVTQTPRYLIKTRGQQVTLSCSPISGHRSVSWYQQTPGQGLQFLFEYFSETQRNKGNFPGRFSGRQFSNSRSEMNVSTLELGDSALYLCASSRSGEEQYFGPGTRLTVT.

This clone was seen once. This chain links TRBV4-1 with TRBJ1-1; TRBD1 matches at 7 bases. Germline values: CDR1 MGHRA, CDR2 YSYEKL. The V and J ends lost 2 bases and 11 bases, in that order; junction bases with no gene match: 2. The CDR3 is 11 amino acids. CDR3 sequence: CASSQQGDAFF. The CDR3 nucleotides are TGCGCCAGCAGCCAACAGGGGGATGCTTTCTTT.

V usage is TRBV7-9 and J usage is TRBJ2-7; 10 positions agree with TRBD2. The CDR3 runs 17 residues. Trimming at V came to 5 bases and at J to 0 bases, leaving 10 bases not matched to a gene. Germline V lookup: CDR1 SEHNR, CDR2 FQNEAQ (reference sequence). CDR3 loop: CASSPPLAGDFSYEQYF. The CDR3 DNA is TGTGCCAGCAGCCCGCCGCTAGCGGGAGACTTCTCCTACGAGCAGTACTTC.

The chain uses TRBV6-5 and TRBJ2-3, with no clear D. Per germline, CDR1 MNHEY and CDR2 SVGAGI. The CDR3 length is 14 residues. The V and J ends lost 0 bases and 0 bases respectively, with 4 bases between them. The CDR3, as DNA: TGTGCCAGCAGTTACTCTGGCAGCACAGATACGCAGTATTTT. Translation gives CASSYSGSTDTQYF.

The gene calls are TRBV27 and TRBJ1-2; no definite D call. The CDR3 is 13 residues long. V dropped 5 bases and J dropped 7 bases, with 14 bases sitting between them. Germline CDR1 is MNHEY and CDR2 is SMNVEV (reference sequence). The CDR3 protein is CASSLAGITGYTF. CDR3 nucleotides: TGTGCCAGCAGTCTAGCGGGGATTACTGGCTACACCTTC.

This clone was counted a single time. This sequence joins TRBV25-1 and TRBJ1-1; D unclear. The CDR3 runs 13 residues. Germline V gene data show CDR1 as MGHDK and CDR2 as SYGVNS. V lost 3 bases, J lost 6 bases, and 11 bases lay in between. CDR3: CASSDSGNPEAFF. Written as DNA, the CDR3 is TGTGCCAGCAGTGATTCGGGGAATCCTGAAGCTTTCTTT.

This CDR3 reads CASSGTSGSIGTDTQYF. The CDR3 DNA reads as TGTGCCAGCAGTGGGACTAGCGGGAGTATCGGCACAGATACGCAGTATTTT. The chain employs TRBV6-1 and TRBJ2-3, with TRBD2 matching 13 bases. Germline values: CDR1 MNHNS, CDR2 SASEGT. The CDR3 covers 17 residues. Germline trimming cut 4 bases from V and 1 base from J; bases unmatched to any gene: 5.

The V and J genes are TRBV5-1 and TRBJ1-1, with 7 positions matching TRBD1. CDR1 and CDR2 from the germline V gene are SGHRS and YFSETQ. Unmatched junction bases numbered 4, after V lost 1 base and J lost 10 bases. CDR3 length equals 12 residues. This CDR3 is CASSLNQGGAFF. CDR3 nucleotides: TGCGCCAGCAGCTTGAACCAGGGGGGAGCTTTCTTT.

The chain is built from TRBV19 and TRBJ2-1, with 10 bases that match TRBD1. Germline CDR1 reads LNHDA; CDR2 reads SQIVND (reference sequence). The CDR3 is 15 amino acids. Germline trimming cut 5 bases from V and 4 bases from J; bases unmatched to any gene: 5. The CDR3 DNA is TGTGCCAGTAGTGTGGGACAGGGGAGATACAATGAGCAGTTCTTC. It yields the protein CASSVGQGRYNEQFF.

The genes are TRBV27 and TRBJ1-2, with 7 bases lining up with TRBD1. V lost 2 bases and J lost 4; bases outside the gene matches: 1. The CDR3 is 13 amino acids. Germline CDR1 MNHEY, CDR2 SMNVEV (reference sequence). CDR3 residues: CASSLGDSYGYTF. In DNA, the CDR3 is TGTGCCAGCAGTTTAGGGGACAGCTATGGCTACACCTTC.

The CDR3 sequence is CASSDRSGTSGRVNEQFF. CDR3 DNA sequence: TGTGCCAGCAGCGATCGCTCCGGGACTAGCGGGAGGGTAAATGAGCAGTTCTTC. The chain uses TRBV5-4 and TRBJ2-1, with TRBD2 identical over 16 bases. This CDR3 has 18 residues. V trimming: 4 bases; J trimming: 7 bases; junction bases outside the gene matches: 11. CDR1 and CDR2 from the germline V gene are SGHNT and YYREEE (reference sequence).

The V gene is TRBV19, the J gene TRBJ1-1; weak D call: TRBD1 (5 bases). This CDR3 is built from 13 residues. Trimming cost V 2 bases and J 3 bases, with 7 bases left between them. Germline CDR1 LNHDA, CDR2 SQIVND (reference sequence). CDR3 DNA: TGTGCCAGTAGTATACGGGGGTACACTGAAGCTTTCTTT. Translating it yields CASSIRGYTEAFF.

The chain carries TRBV28 and TRBJ2-1; D possibly corresponds to TRBD2 (6 bases). Trimming pared 4 bases from V and 14 bases from J, leaving 24 bases between. The CDR3 contains 15 residues. Germline lookup yields CDR1 MDHEN and CDR2 SYDVKM. The CDR3 here is CASSSGMILPGDEFF. CDR3 coding DNA: TGTGCCAGCAGTTCTGGGATGATTCTTCCGGGAGACGAGTTCTTC.

The chain uses TRBV6-1 and TRBJ2-7; 7 positions match TRBD1. The CDR3 runs 13 residues. Germline CDR1 is MNHNS and CDR2 is SASEGT. The V segment lost 3 bases and the J segment 6 bases; nucleotides outside the gene matches: 5. The CDR3 coding sequence is TGTGCCAGCAGTGACAGGGGGTTTGTCGAGCAGTACTTC. It yields the protein CASSDRGFVEQYF.

The chain's CDR3 is CASRPGGGTYSNQPQHF. CDR3 DNA: TGTGCCAGCAGGCCCGGCGGGGGGACTTATAGCAATCAGCCCCAGCATTTT. The chain is built from TRBV2 and TRBJ1-5; the D gene is possibly TRBD1 (5 bases). The CDR3 sequence is 17 residues long. Trimming removed 6 bases from V and 0 bases from J, with 18 bases in between. Germline V gene data show CDR1 as SNHLY and CDR2 as FYNNEI.

The rearrangement links TRBV5-7 to TRBJ2-7, with TRBD2 matching over 7 bases. TRBV5-7 is designated an ORF whose function remains uncertain. The J segment lost 2 bases and the V segment lost 0 bases, leaving 11 bases of the junction unmatched. The CDR3 spans 17 residues. The CDR3 protein is CASSLALGGTLPYEQYF. The CDR3 nucleotides read TGTGCCAGCAGCTTGGCCCTGGGAGGGACCCTCCCCTACGAGCAGTACTTC.

CDR3 nucleotides: TGTGCCAGCAGTTTAGAGGCAAACTCCTACGAGCAGTACTTC. It codes for CASSLEANSYEQYF. The chain is built from TRBV27 and TRBJ2-7; no clear D gene. V lost 2 bases to trimming and J lost 0 bases, with 8 bases between them. This CDR3 has 14 amino acids. Germline V lookup: CDR1 MNHEY, CDR2 SMNVEV (reference sequence).

The V gene is TRBV27, the J gene TRBJ2-7; 7 nucleotides match TRBD2. The CDR3 loop spans 15 amino acids. Germline V gene lookup returns CDR1 MNHEY and CDR2 SMNVEV (reference sequence). The trim removed 3 bases at V and 0 bases at J, leaving 5 bases unmatched. CDR3 loop: CASSLGSGISYEQYF. CDR3 bases: TGTGCCAGCAGTTTGGGAAGCGGGATCTCCTACGAGCAGTACTTC.

A single count supports this clone. The DNA of the CDR3 is TGTGCCAGCAGTTTATCCGCGACAGGGGTGCGCGAAAAACTGTTTTTT. Residues: CASSLSATGVREKLFF. The chain has TRBV27 and TRBJ1-4, with TRBD1 matching 8 bases. Germline lookup yields CDR1 MNHEY and CDR2 SMNVEV (reference sequence). The CDR3 extends over 16 amino acids. V was clipped by 0 bases and J by 8 bases; unmatched bases: 8.

This chain connects TRBV7-8 to TRBJ2-1; no definite D call. The germline V gene has CDR1 SGHVS and CDR2 FQNEAQ. The length of the CDR3 is 15 residues. V lost 5 bases and J lost 0, with 11 bases in between. The CDR3: CASSLALSSYNEQFF. The CDR3, as DNA: TGTGCCAGCAGCCTCGCCCTGAGCTCCTACAATGAGCAGTTCTTC. Looking up the rest from reference TRBV7-8 and TRBJ2-1 gives the full variable domain: GAGVSQSPRYKVAKRGQDVALRCDPISGHVSLFWYQQALGQGPEFLTYFQNEAQLDKSGLPSDRFFAERPEGSVSTLKIQRTQQEDSAVYLCASSLALSSYNEQFFGPGTRLTVL.

The chain uses TRBV29-1 and TRBJ1-3; 7 bases map to TRBD1. CDR1 and CDR2 from the germline V gene are SQVTM and ANQGSEA. The CDR3 extends over 13 amino acids. J lost 3 bases, V lost 6 bases, and 5 bases had no gene match. This CDR3 is CSVYTGVGNTIYF. CDR3 in DNA: TGCAGCGTCTACACAGGGGTTGGAAACACCATATATTTT.

This clone was recorded many times. The gene calls are TRBV14 and TRBJ2-7, with 7 bases lining up with TRBD2. Germline V gene lookup returns CDR1 SGHDN and CDR2 FVKESK. The V segment lost 4 bases and the J segment 2 bases; nucleotides outside the gene matches: 11. The length of the CDR3 is 16 residues. The CDR3 reads CASSPSGGRTAYEQYF. In DNA form, the CDR3 reads TGTGCCAGCAGCCCTTCGGGCGGGAGAACAGCCTACGAGCAGTACTTC.

The chain couples TRBV27 to TRBJ2-2; 7 bases line up with TRBD2. Germline loops: CDR1 MNHEY, CDR2 SMNVEV (reference sequence). This CDR3 contains 18 residues. With V trimmed by 4 bases and J by 4 bases, 15 bases remained unmatched. CDR3 amino acids: CASSYPSRGGRGTGELFF. The CDR3 DNA reads TGTGCCAGCAGTTACCCTTCGCGGGGCGGGAGAGGCACCGGGGAGCTGTTTTTT.

This clone was observed many times. The chain joins TRBV4-1 to TRBJ1-5; D remains ambiguous. There are 17 residues in the CDR3. Germline V gene sequence: CDR1 MGHRA, CDR2 YSYEKL. V dropped 3 bases and J dropped 0 bases, with 15 bases sitting between them. CDR3 amino acids: CASSQEGRLYSNQPQHF. In nucleotides, the CDR3 is TGCGCCAGCAGCCAGGAGGGCAGGCTTTATAGCAATCAGCCCCAGCATTTT.

The chain is built from TRBV7-8 and TRBJ1-2; TRBD1 is a possible D gene (5 bases). The CDR3 is 14 residues long. Trimming left V 5 bases short and J 6 bases short, with 16 bases between. Germline CDR1 SGHVS, CDR2 FQNEAQ. CDR3 sequence reads: CASSILGAVDGYTF. CDR3 in DNA: TGTGCCAGCAGCATCCTAGGGGCCGTCGATGGCTACACCTTC.

This chain uses TRBV7-9 with TRBJ1-2; D unresolved. Trimming shortened V by 1 base and J by 4 bases, and 10 bases separated the two germline ends. The CDR3 totals 14 residues. CDR1 and CDR2 (germline): SEHNR, FQNEAQ (reference sequence). The CDR3 sequence: CASSLVGTFYGYTF. Written as DNA, the CDR3 is TGTGCCAGCAGCTTAGTGGGCACATTCTATGGCTACACCTTC. The entire variable domain, with the rest obtained from reference TRBV7-9 and TRBJ1-2, is as follows: DTGVSQNPRHKITKRGQNVTFRCDPISEHNRLYWYRQTLGQGPEFLTYFQNEAQLEKSRLLSDRFSAERPKGSFSTLEIQRTEQGDSAMYLCASSLVGTFYGYTFGSGTRLTVV.

The chain couples TRBV4-1 to TRBJ2-3; no clear D. Between the trimmed V and J ends, which lost 0 bases and 4 bases, there was a span of 8 bases. CDR1 MGHRA and CDR2 YSYEKL come from the germline V gene. CDR3 length: 14 residues. The CDR3 sequence is CASSQDLSADTQYF. The CDR3 nucleotides read TGCGCCAGCAGCCAAGATCTTTCGGCAGATACGCAGTATTTT.